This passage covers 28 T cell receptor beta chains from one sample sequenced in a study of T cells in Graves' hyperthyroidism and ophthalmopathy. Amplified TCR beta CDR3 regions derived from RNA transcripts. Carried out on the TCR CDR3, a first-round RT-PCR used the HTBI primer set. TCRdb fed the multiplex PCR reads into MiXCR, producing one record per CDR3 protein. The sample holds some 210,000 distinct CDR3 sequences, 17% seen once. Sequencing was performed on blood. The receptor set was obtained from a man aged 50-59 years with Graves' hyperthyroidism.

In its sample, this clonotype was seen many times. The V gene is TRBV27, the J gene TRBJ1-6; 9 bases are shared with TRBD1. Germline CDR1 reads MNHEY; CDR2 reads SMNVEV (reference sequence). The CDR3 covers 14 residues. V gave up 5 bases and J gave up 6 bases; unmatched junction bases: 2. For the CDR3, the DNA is TGTGCCAGCAGTAACAGGGGGCGTAATTCACCCCTCCACTTT. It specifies CASSNRGRNSPLHF.

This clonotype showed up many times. CDR3 DNA sequence: TGTGCCAGCTCACCATTCGACAGGGTGGACACTGAAGCTTTCTTT. It is translated as CASSPFDRVDTEAFF. The chain is built from TRBV18 and TRBJ1-1; 7 bases agree with TRBD1. The CDR3 extends over 15 amino acids. Per the germline V gene, CDR1 is KGHSH and CDR2 is LQKENI. V trimming: 2 bases; J trimming: 3 bases; junction bases outside the gene matches: 6.

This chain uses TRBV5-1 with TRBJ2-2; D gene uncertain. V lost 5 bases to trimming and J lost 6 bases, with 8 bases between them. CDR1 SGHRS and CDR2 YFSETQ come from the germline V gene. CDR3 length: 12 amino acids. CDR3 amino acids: CASSMGSGELFF. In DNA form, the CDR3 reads TGCGCCAGCAGTATGGGGTCCGGGGAGCTGTTTTTT.

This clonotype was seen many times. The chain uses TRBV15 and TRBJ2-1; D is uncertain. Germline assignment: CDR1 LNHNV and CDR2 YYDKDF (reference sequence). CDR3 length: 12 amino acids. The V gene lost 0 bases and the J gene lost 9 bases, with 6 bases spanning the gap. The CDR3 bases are TGTGCCACCAGCAGAGATGGTGGTGAGCAGTTCTTC. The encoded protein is CATSRDGGEQFF.

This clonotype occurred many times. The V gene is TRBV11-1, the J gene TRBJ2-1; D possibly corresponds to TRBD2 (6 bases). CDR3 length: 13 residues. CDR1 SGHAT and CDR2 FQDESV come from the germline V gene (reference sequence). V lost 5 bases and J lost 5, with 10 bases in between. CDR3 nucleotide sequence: TGTGCCAGCAGCCCACCGGGGGACAATGAGCAGTTCTTC. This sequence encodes CASSPPGDNEQFF. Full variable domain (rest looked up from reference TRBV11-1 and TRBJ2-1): EAEVAQSPRYKITEKSQAVAFWCDPISGHATLYWYRQILGQGPELLVQFQDESVVDDSQLPKDRFSAERLKGVDSTLKIQPAELGDSAMYLCASSPPGDNEQFFGPGTRLTVL.

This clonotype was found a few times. The CDR3 here is CASSASPGLASYEQYF. In DNA, the CDR3 is TGTGCCAGCAGCGCGTCTCCGGGACTAGCATCCTACGAGCAGTACTTC. V is TRBV7-9 and J is TRBJ2-7; 9 bases are a match to TRBD2. The CDR3 runs to 16 residues. The junction had 9 bases not matched to a gene; V was cut back by 5 bases and J by 1 base. Germline V gene sequence: CDR1 SEHNR, CDR2 FQNEAQ (reference sequence).

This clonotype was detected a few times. The CDR3 DNA follows: TGTGCCAGCAGCTTGTACGGTTTCGGAAACACCATATATTTT. Protein: CASSLYGFGNTIYF. V and J are TRBV5-6 and TRBJ1-3; the D is unclear. Trimming removed 1 base at V and 4 bases at J, with 9 bases between. In germline, CDR1 is SGHDT, CDR2 YYEEEE. The CDR3 contains 14 residues.

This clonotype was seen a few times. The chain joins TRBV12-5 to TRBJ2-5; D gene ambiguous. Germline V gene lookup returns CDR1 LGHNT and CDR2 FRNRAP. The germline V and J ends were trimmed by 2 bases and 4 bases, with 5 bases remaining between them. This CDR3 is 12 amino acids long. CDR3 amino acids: CASGLSTETQYF. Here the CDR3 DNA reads TGTGCTAGTGGTTTGTCAACAGAGACCCAGTACTTC.

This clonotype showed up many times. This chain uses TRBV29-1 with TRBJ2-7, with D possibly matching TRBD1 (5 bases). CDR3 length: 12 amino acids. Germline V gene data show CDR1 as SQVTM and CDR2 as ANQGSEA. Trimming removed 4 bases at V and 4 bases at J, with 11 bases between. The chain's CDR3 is CSVGRANYEQYF. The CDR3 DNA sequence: TGCAGCGTTGGCAGGGCGAATTACGAGCAGTACTTC.

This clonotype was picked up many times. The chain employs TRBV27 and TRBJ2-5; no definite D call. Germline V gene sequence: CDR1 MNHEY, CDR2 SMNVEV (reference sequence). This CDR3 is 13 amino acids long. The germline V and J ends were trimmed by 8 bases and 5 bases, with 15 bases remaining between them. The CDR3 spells CASGDTAQETQYF. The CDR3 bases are TGTGCCAGCGGCGACACGGCCCAGGAGACCCAGTACTTC.

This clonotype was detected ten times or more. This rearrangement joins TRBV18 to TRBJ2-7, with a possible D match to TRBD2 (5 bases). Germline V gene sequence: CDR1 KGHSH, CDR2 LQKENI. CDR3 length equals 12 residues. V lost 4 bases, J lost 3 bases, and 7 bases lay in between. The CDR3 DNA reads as TGTGCCAGCTCACAGGACTTCTACGAGCAGTACTTC. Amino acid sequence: CASSQDFYEQYF.

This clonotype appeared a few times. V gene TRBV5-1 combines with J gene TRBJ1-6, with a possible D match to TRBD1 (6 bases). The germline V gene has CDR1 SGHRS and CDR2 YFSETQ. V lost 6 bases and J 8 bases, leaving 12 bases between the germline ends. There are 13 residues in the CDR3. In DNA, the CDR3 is TGCGCCAGCAATACAGGGTTTGATTCACCCCTCCACTTT. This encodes CASNTGFDSPLHF.

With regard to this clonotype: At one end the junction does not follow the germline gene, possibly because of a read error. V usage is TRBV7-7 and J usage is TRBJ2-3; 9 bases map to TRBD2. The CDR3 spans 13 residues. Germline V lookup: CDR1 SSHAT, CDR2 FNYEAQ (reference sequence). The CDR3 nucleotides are TGTGCTAGCAGCTCACTAGCGGGAGATACGCAGTATTTT. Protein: CASSSLAGDTQYF.

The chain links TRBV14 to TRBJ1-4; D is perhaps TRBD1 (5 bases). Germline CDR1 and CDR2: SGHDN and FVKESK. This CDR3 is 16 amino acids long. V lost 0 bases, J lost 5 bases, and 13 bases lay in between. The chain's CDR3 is CASSQDLSGLNEKLFF. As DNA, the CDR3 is TGTGCCAGCAGCCAAGATCTATCAGGGTTGAATGAAAAACTGTTTTTT.

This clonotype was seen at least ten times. CDR3 coding DNA: TGTGCCAGCAGTGGGCAGGGGGGCTACGAGCAGTACTTC. It translates to CASSGQGGYEQYF. This chain links TRBV2 with TRBJ2-7, with D tentatively TRBD1 (7 bases). The germline V and J ends were trimmed by 4 bases and 3 bases, with 10 bases remaining between them. Germline loops: CDR1 SNHLY, CDR2 FYNNEI. The CDR3 totals 13 residues.

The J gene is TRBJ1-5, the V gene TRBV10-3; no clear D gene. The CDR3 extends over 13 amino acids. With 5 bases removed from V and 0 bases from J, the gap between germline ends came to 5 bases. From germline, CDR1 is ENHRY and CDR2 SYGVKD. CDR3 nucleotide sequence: TGTGCCATCAGTAAGGATAGCAATCAGCCCCAGCATTTT. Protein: CAISKDSNQPQHF.

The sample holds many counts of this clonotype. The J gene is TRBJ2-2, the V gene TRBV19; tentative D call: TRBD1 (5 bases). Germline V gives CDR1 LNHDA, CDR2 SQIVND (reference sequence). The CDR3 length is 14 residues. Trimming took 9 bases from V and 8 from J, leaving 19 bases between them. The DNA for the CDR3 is TGTGCCAGCCGACCACAGGCCACGGCGGGGGAGCTGTTTTTT. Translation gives CASRPQATAGELFF. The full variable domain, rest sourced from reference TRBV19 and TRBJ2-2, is DGGITQSPKYLFRKEGQNVTLSCEQNLNHDAMYWYRQDPGQGLRLIYYSQIVNDFQKGDIAEGYSVSREKKESFPLTVTSAQKNPTAFYLCASRPQATAGELFFGEGSRLTVL.

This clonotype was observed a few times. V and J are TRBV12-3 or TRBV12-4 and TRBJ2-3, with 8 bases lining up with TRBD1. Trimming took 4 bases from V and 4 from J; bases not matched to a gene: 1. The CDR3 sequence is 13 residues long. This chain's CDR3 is CASSSQGADTQYF. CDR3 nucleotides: TGTGCCAGCAGTTCACAGGGGGCAGATACGCAGTATTTT.

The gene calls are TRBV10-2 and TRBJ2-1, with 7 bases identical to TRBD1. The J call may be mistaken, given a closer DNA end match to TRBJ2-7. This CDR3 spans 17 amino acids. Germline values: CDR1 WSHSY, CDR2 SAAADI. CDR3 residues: CASSEGTVEVGYNEQYF. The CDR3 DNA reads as TGCGCCAGCAGTGAGGGGACAGTCGAGGTTGGCTACAATGAGCAGTACTTC.

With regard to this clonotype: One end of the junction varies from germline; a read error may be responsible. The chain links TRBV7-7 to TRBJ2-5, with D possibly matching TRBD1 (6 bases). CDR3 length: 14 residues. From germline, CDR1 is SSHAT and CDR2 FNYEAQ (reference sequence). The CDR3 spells CASSFGQNQETQYF. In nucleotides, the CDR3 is TGTGCTAGCAGCTTCGGACAGAACCAAGAGACCCAGTACTTC. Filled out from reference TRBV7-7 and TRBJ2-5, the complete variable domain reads GAGVSQSPRYKVTKRGQDVTLRCDPISSHATLYWYQQALGQGPEFLTYFNYEAQPDKSGLPSDRFSAERPEGSISTLTIQRTEQRDSAMYRCASSFGQNQETQYFGPGTRLLVL.

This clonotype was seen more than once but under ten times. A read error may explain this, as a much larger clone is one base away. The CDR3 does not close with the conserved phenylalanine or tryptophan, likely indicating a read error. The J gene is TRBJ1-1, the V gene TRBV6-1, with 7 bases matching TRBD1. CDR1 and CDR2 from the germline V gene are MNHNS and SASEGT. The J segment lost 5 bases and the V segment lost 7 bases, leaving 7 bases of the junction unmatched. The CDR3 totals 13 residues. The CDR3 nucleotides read TGTGCCAGCACCGACAGGGTTGAAACTGAAGCTTTCTAT. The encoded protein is CASTDRVETEAFY.

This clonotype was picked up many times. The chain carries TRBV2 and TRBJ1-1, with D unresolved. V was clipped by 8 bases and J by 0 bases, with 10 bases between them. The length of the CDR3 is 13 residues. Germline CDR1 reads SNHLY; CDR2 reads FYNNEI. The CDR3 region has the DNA TGTGCCAGCGGCGTATCCATGAACACTGAAGCTTTCTTT. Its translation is CASGVSMNTEAFF.

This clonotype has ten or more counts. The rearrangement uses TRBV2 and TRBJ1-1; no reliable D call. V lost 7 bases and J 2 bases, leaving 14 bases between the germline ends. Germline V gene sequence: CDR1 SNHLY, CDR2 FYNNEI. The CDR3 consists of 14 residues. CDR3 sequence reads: CASTPRPGNTEAFF. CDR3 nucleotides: TGTGCCAGCACGCCCCGACCAGGAAACACTGAAGCTTTCTTT.

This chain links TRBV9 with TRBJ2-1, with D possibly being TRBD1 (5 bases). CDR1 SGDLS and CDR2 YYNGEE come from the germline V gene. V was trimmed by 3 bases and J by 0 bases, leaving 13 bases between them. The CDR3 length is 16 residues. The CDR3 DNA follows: TGTGCCAGCAGCGGGCAGGGCGGTCGCTCCTACAATGAGCAGTTCTTC. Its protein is CASSGQGGRSYNEQFF.

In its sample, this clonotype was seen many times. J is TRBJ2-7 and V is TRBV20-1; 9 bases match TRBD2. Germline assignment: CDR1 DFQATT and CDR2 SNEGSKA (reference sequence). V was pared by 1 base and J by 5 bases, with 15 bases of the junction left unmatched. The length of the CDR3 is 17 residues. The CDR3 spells CSARAGTASGKIHEQYF. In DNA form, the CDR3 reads TGCAGTGCTAGAGCTGGGACGGCTAGCGGGAAGATCCACGAGCAGTACTTC.

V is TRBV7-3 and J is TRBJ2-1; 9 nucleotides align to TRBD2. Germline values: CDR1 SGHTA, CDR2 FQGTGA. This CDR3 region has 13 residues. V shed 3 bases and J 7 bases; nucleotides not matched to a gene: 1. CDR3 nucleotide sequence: TGTGCCAGCAGCTTCACTAGCGGGAATGAGCAGTTCTTC. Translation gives CASSFTSGNEQFF.

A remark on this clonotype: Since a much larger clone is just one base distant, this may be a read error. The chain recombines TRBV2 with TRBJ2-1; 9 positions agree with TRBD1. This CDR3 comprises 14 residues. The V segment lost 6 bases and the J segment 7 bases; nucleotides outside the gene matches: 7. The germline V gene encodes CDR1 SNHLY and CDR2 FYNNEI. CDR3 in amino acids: CASRAGTGLNEQFF. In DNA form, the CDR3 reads TGTGCCAGCAGGGCCGGGACAGGGCTTAATGAGCAGTTCTTC.

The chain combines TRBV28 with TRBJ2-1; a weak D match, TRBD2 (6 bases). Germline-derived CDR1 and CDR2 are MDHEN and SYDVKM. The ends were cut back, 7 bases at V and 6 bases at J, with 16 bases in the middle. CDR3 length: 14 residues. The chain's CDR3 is CASTATSPLNEQFF. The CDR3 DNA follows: TGTGCCAGCACCGCGACTAGTCCCCTCAATGAGCAGTTCTTC.